This T cell receptor (beta chain) was identified during a study of blood T cell repertoires in COVID-19. The CDR3 is 14 residues long. With 2 bases removed from V and 2 bases from J, the gap between germline ends came to 6 bases. CDR1 and CDR2 from the germline V gene are MNHEY and SVGAGI. Assay used: immunoSEQ multiplex PCR; TCRdb lists only in-frame clones, some missing. The data contain roughly 180,000 clones, around 82% of them singletons. Input material: peripheral blood. The chain joins TRBV6-5 to TRBJ1-4; D is undetermined. The receptor comes from a man older than 75 with COVID-19, enrolled during active disease. CDR3: CASSYGRTNEKLFF. Here the CDR3 DNA reads TGTGCCAGCAGTTACGGGCGTACTAATGAAAAACTGTTTTTT.